The source of this T cell receptor (beta chain) is a study of beta chain features in type 1 diabetes. Worth noting for this clone: Its matching antigen is unknown.

The germline CDR1 and CDR2 sequences are KGHSH and LQKENI. CDR3 length equals 16 residues. With 3 bases removed from V and 0 bases from J, the gap between germline ends came to 11 bases. Study results and limitations: Moderately but significantly shorter TCRB CDR3s were found in Type 1 diabetes patients in all four CD4+ subsets.

Expressed TCRB transcripts got sequenced, as all isolated RNA was reverse transcribed. Sequenced by immunoSEQ multiplex PCR; TCRdb stores in-frame clones only, minus some. The sample consists of some 150,000 clones, roughly 9% of them appearing once. The gene calls are TRBV18 and TRBJ2-2; perhaps TRBD2 as D (6 bases). The sequencing sample was made of central memory CD4+ T cells from blood. The sequence came from a woman in her twenties or thirties with type 1 diabetes. CDR3 nucleotides: TGTGCCAGCTCACCCCTCCCGGGGGCGAACACCGGGGAGCTGTTTTTT. It encodes CASSPLPGANTGELFF. The variable domain in full, with the rest retrieved from reference TRBV18 and TRBJ2-2, is NAGVMQNPRHLVRRRGQEARLRCSPMKGHSHVYWYRQLPEEGLKFMVYLQKENIIDESGMPKERFSAEFPKEGPSILRIQQVVRGDSAAYFCASSPLPGANTGELFFGEGSRLTVL.